This T cell receptor beta chain originates from a study of response to subunit inactivated influenza vaccine. Study-wide points: After each seasonal influenza vaccination, few new T cells are recruited, the authors suggested.

Between the trimmed V and J ends, which lost 5 bases and 5 bases, there was a span of 9 bases. This CDR3 has 12 amino acids. This clonotype was recorded many times. The target antigen is unknown. TCRdb reprocessed the RT-PCR reads with MiXCR, giving one entry per CDR3 protein. The data contain some 500,000 distinct CDR3 sequences, 10% to 15% of them singletons. The material sequenced was PBMCs from blood, taken roughly 47 days after vaccination. This receptor was obtained from a man over 45 who received an inactivated influenza vaccine. V and J are TRBV12-3 or TRBV12-4 and TRBJ2-5; no clear D gene. The CDR3 sequence: CASSLAWETQYF. As DNA, the CDR3 is TGTGCCAGCAGTCTTGCTTGGGAGACCCAGTACTTC.